This TCR beta chain derives from a study of T-cell reconstitution after alpha-beta-depleted transplantation in children. The CDR3 has 12 residues. Trimming shortened V by 5 bases and J by 7 bases, and 12 bases separated the two germline ends. Per germline, CDR1 SGHNT and CDR2 YENEEA. Unique molecular identifiers were used to barcode this TCRbeta library. Each CDR3 protein is one row after TCRdb ran MiXCR on the PCR reads. The profile covers a few hundred thousand distinct CDR3 sequences, with roughly 11% appearing a single time and roughly 5% taken by the ten largest. The chain recombines TRBV11-3 with TRBJ2-7; D is possibly TRBD2 (6 bases). The clonotype was recovered from a human donor who donated a stem cell graft to a child with acute myeloid leukemia. This specimen consisted of PBMCs from the stem cell graft donor, obtained from the stem cell graft. CDR3 amino acids: CASSEGRGEQYF. The CDR3 DNA sequence: TGTGCCAGCAGCGAGGGACGGGGGGAGCAGTACTTC.